These 18 T cell receptor beta chains originate from one sample sequenced in a study of tissue T cells after allogeneic stem cell transplantation. The time point was: mouse harvest day 7 after allogeneic transplant. The graft held 10^6 splenic CD5+ T cells and 10^7 T-cell-depleted bone marrow cells. TCRdb's table, derived via immunoSEQ multiplex PCR, lists solely in-frame clones and lacks some. This sample has some 7,600 clones; about 50% occur once, and the top ten carry around 12%. The sequenced sample consisted of lymph node tissue. The receptors were sampled from a female BALB/c mouse given C57BL/6 T cells with graft-versus-host disease after an allogeneic hematopoietic cell transplant.

Regarding this clone: The gene names given are mouse names. Read sequence stops 1 residue before the CDR3 end, and the germline J gene provides the missing end. The chain uses TRBV16 and TRBJ2-1; 10 bases agree with TRBD2. Germline V gene sequence: CDR1 SGHSA, CDR2 FRNQAP. The V segment lost 1 base and the J segment 4 bases; nucleotides outside the gene matches: 1. The CDR3 spans 15 residues. The sequenced CDR3 bases are TGTGCAAGCAGCTTAGCACTGGGGGGGTATGCTGAGCAGTTC. It is translated as CASSLALGGYAEQF. The whole CDR3 protein reads CASSLALGGYAEQFF. The whole variable domain, filled in from reference TRBV16 and TRBJ2-1, reads NAGVIQTPRHKVTGKGQEATLWCEPISGHSAVFWYRQTIVQGLEFLTYFRNQAPIDDSGMPKERFSAQMPNQSHSTLKIQSTQPQDSAVYLCASSLALGGYAEQFFGPGTRLTVL.

As concerns this clone: Mouse germline and gene names are used. The read gets to within 1 residue of the CDR3 end, and the germline J gene fills in the rest. This chain uses TRBV26 with TRBJ1-1; 7 bases fit TRBD1. Germline CDR1 reads KGHPV; CDR2 reads FQNQEV (reference sequence). V was clipped by 4 bases and J by 1 base; unmatched bases: 3. The CDR3 covers 14 residues. CDR3 bases read: TGTGCCAGCAGTCGACAGGGAACGAACACAGAAGTCTTC. This gives the protein CASSRQGTNTEVF. The full CDR3 reads CASSRQGTNTEVFF.

In the case of this clone: Gene and germline names: mouse. The read ends 1 residue early relative to the CDR3; the germline J gene fills the gap. The chain carries TRBV5 and TRBJ1-4; the D is unclear. This CDR3 spans 11 amino acids. V lost 4 bases and J 7 bases, leaving 4 bases between the germline ends. Germline CDR1 and CDR2: LGHNA and YNLKQL (reference sequence). Partial CDR3 DNA: TGTGCCAGCAGCCCTCGCGAAAGATTATTT. Translating it yields CASSPRERLF. The whole CDR3 region reads CASSPRERLFF.

Regarding this clone: Here the gene names and germline are mouse. The CDR3 end falls 1 residue outside the read, so it is completed with the germline J gene. The V call is TRBV1, the J call TRBJ1-1, with D perhaps TRBD1 (5 bases). The CDR3 contains 14 residues. V was trimmed by 2 bases and J by 2 bases, leaving 9 bases between them. Germline V gene lookup returns CDR1 NSQYPW and CDR2 LRSPGD (reference sequence). The part of the CDR3 DNA that was read is TGCACCTGCAGTGCAAATAGGGACAACACAGAAGTCTTC. This encodes CTCSANRDNTEVF. The whole CDR3 region reads CTCSANRDNTEVFF.

In regard to this clone: Gene names are the mouse ones. The read terminates 1 residue before the CDR3 end, so the remaining end is supplied by the germline J gene. The gene calls are TRBV26 and TRBJ2-7; D may be TRBD2 (5 bases). V was trimmed by 0 bases and J by 4 bases, leaving 7 bases between them. The CDR3 contains 13 residues. Germline V gene sequence: CDR1 KGHPV, CDR2 FQNQEV (reference sequence). CDR3 residues: CASSLSLGYEQYF. Incomplete CDR3 DNA: TGTGCCAGCAGTCTGTCGTTGGGGTATGAACAGTAC.

Points on this clone: Gene labels here are mouse ones. Incomplete CDR3 DNA: TGTGCCAGCTCTCTCGCTGGGGGGAGAGACACCCAGTAC. This gives the protein CASSLAGGRDTQY. The entire CDR3 protein reads CASSLAGGRDTQYF. This chain joins TRBV12-2 and TRBJ2-5; 8 bases are a match to TRBD2. The missing CDR3 end, 1 residue past where the read stops, is filled in from the germline J gene. The V and J ends lost 0 bases and 5 bases, in that order; junction bases with no gene match: 3. CDR3 length equals 14 residues. Germline lookup yields CDR1 SGHLS and CDR2 HYDKME. Drawing the rest from reference TRBV12-2 and TRBJ2-5, the complete variable domain is NSGVVQSPRYIIKGKGERSILKCIPISGHLSVAWYQQTQGQELKFFIQHYDKMERDKGNLPSRFSVQQFDDYHSEMNMSALELEDSAVYFCASSLAGGRDTQYFGPGTRLLVL.

Remarks on this clone: Gene names are the mouse ones. The CDR3 is cut off 1 residue early in the read; its end comes from the germline J gene. This chain links TRBV13-1 with TRBJ2-7; 11 nucleotides agree with TRBD2. Germline CDR1 is NSHNY and CDR2 is SYGAGN. This CDR3 spans 15 amino acids. The J segment lost 5 bases and the V segment lost 5 bases, leaving 9 bases of the junction unmatched. The DNA read from the CDR3 is TGTGCCAGCAGCCAAGATGAGGGACTGGGGGATGAACAGTAC. This encodes CASSQDEGLGDEQY. From start to end, the CDR3 is CASSQDEGLGDEQYF.

About this clone: Genes and germline come from the mouse. The read stops 1 residue short of the end of the CDR3; the missing end is completed from the germline J gene. This chain connects TRBV23 to TRBJ2-3; the D call TRBD1 from the table was never checked on the DNA. This CDR3 is built from 15 residues. Germline loops: CDR1 KGHTA, CDR2 FQNQQP. Incomplete CDR3 DNA: TGCTCCAGCAGTCGACAGGGAGCTAGTGCAGAAACGCTGTAT. Its protein is CSSSRQGASAETLY. In full, the CDR3 reads CSSSRQGASAETLYF.

With respect to this clone: Any gene name here is a mouse gene name. The CDR3 is CASRRTGDTGQLYF. The part of the CDR3 DNA that was read is TGTGCCAGCAGGCGTACAGGGGACACCGGGCAGCTCTAC. V and J are TRBV15 and TRBJ2-2; 7 bases agree with TRBD1. Coverage ceases 1 residue before the CDR3 finishes, and the germline J gene fills in the end. The CDR3 length is 14 residues. V shed 6 bases and J 3 bases; nucleotides not matched to a gene: 4. Germline CDR1 and CDR2: SGHND and FRSKSL.

On this clone itself: The germline and genes are mouse ones. The read ends 1 residue early relative to the CDR3; the germline J gene fills the gap. The rearrangement uses TRBV15 and TRBJ1-2; 7 nucleotides match TRBD1. J gave up 2 bases and V 6 bases, and 0 bases lay outside the gene matches. CDR1 is SGHND and CDR2 is FRSKSL in the germline V gene. This CDR3 region has 12 residues. The CDR3 protein is CASRTGNSDYTF. CDR3 DNA, as far as it was read: TGTGCCAGCAGGACAGGGAACTCCGACTACACC.

Comments on this clone: Here the gene names and germline are mouse. The CDR3 end is not reached by the read, which stops 1 residue before it; the germline J gene fills it in. V usage is TRBV26 and J usage is TRBJ2-7, with 13 bases lining up with TRBD2. V shed 4 bases and J 7 bases; nucleotides not matched to a gene: 4. The CDR3 is 14 amino acids. The germline gives CDR1 KGHPV, CDR2 FQNQEV (reference sequence). CDR3 bases read: TGTGCCAGCAGTCGGACTGGGGGGGCGCGAGAACAGTAC. This encodes CASSRTGGAREQY. In full, the CDR3 reads CASSRTGGAREQYF.

The table lists this clone with a few counts. Gene names and germline match the mouse. The missing CDR3 end, 1 residue past where the read stops, is filled in from the germline J gene. The chain recombines TRBV26 with TRBJ1-3, with a tentative D call TRBD1 (5 bases). Trimming took off 6 bases at V and 1 base at J, with 10 bases between the two ends. The CDR3 has 14 residues. CDR1 is KGHPV and CDR2 is FQNQEV in the germline V gene (reference sequence). The part of the CDR3 DNA that was read is TGTGCCAGCAGGCAGGGAGGGTCTGGAAATACGCTCTAT. It specifies CASRQGGSGNTLY. The entire CDR3 protein is CASRQGGSGNTLYF.

Comments on this clone: The gene names given are mouse names. The CDR3 end is not reached by the read, which stops 1 residue before it; the germline J gene fills it in. V is TRBV12-2 and J is TRBJ2-5; D perhaps matches TRBD1 (6 bases). Trimming removed 4 bases from V and 2 bases from J, with 9 bases in between. There are 13 residues in the CDR3. The germline gives CDR1 SGHLS, CDR2 HYDKME. The part of the CDR3 DNA that was read is TGTGCCAGCTCCAGGGACATCCAAGACACCCAGTAC. It is translated as CASSRDIQDTQY. The complete CDR3 protein is CASSRDIQDTQYF.

A word on this clone: The gene names here belong to mouse. The read gets to within 1 residue of the CDR3 end, and the germline J gene fills in the rest. The rearrangement joins TRBV3 to TRBJ2-7; D might be TRBD1 (5 bases). Trimming took off 2 bases at V and 0 bases at J, with 8 bases between the two ends. CDR1 and CDR2 (germline): SNHLY, FYNGKV (reference sequence). This CDR3 contains 14 residues. The CDR3 loop is CASSLRQSSYEQYF. The CDR3 DNA, read in part, is TGTGCCAGCAGCTTAAGACAGAGCTCCTATGAACAGTAC.

On this clone itself: Gene and germline names: mouse. The missing CDR3 end, 1 residue past where the read stops, is filled in from the germline J gene. The rearrangement uses TRBV13-3 and TRBJ2-7; unclear D gene. V gave up 2 bases and J gave up 3 bases, with 3 bases separating them. The CDR3 loop spans 11 amino acids. The germline CDR1 and CDR2 sequences are NNHDY and SYVADS. The CDR3: CASSDNYEQYF. The sequenced CDR3 bases are TGTGCCAGCAGTGACAACTATGAACAGTAC.

Worth noting for this clone: The genes and germline here are from mouse. The read stops 1 residue short of the end of the CDR3; the missing end is completed from the germline J gene. The chain employs TRBV3 and TRBJ2-5, with D uncertain. Germline lookup yields CDR1 SNHLY and CDR2 FYNGKV (reference sequence). Deletions cut 5 bases from V and 2 bases from J, with 5 bases between. This CDR3 region has 12 residues. The CDR3 here is CASSPSQDTQYF. The part of the CDR3 DNA that was read is TGTGCCAGCAGCCCCTCCCAAGACACCCAGTAC.

This clone was recorded a few times. The genes and germline here are from mouse. The CDR3 extends 1 residue past the end of the read, so its final part is completed from the germline J gene. This chain uses TRBV13-1 with TRBJ1-4; the match to TRBD1 covers 9 bases. V shed 5 bases and J 2 bases; nucleotides not matched to a gene: 1. The CDR3 runs 14 residues. The germline V gene has CDR1 NSHNY and CDR2 SYGAGN. The CDR3 here is CASSGTGSNERLFF. CDR3 DNA (partial): TGTGCCAGCAGCGGGACAGGGTCCAACGAAAGATTATTT.

Concerning this clone: Mouse gene names apply. The read comes to an end 1 residue before the CDR3 does, leaving the germline J gene to fill in the end. This chain connects TRBV4 to TRBJ2-3; 7 positions agree with TRBD2. Losses at the gene ends were 3 bases for V and 0 bases for J; bases not matched to a gene: 0. Germline CDR1 LGHDT, CDR2 YNNKQL (reference sequence). The CDR3 consists of 14 residues. This CDR3 is CASSYWGSAETLYF. Incomplete CDR3 DNA: TGTGCCAGCAGCTACTGGGGGAGTGCAGAAACGCTGTAT.